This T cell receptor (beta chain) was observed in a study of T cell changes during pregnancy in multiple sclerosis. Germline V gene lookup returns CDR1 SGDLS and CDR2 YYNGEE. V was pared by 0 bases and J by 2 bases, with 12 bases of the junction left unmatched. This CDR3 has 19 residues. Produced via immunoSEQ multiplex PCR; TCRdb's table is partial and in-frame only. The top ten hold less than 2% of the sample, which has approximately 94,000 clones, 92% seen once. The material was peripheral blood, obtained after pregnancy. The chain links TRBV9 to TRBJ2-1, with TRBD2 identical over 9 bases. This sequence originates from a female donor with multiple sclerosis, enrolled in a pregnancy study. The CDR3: CASSVVPSGVLTAYNEQFF. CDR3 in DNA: TGTGCCAGCAGCGTAGTTCCTAGCGGGGTACTTACTGCCTACAATGAGCAGTTCTTC.